This passage covers 11 T cell receptor beta chains from one sample sequenced in a study of a mutant IDH1 vaccine in newly diagnosed glioma. These receptors have no identified antigens. Time point in this sample: week 11, during vaccination. Doses comprised 300 ug of mutant IDH1 20-mer peptide each, plus topical imiquimod. Sequencing used immunoSEQ multiplex PCR; TCRdb keeps in-frame clones, though not all of them. The data show about 110,000 clones, 85% to 90% seen once. Material: PBMCs, obtained from a glioma patient whose treatment included an IDH1 peptide vaccine. These receptors all come from a woman in her 50s with glioma.

The rearrangement joins TRBV5-1 to TRBJ2-5; 7 nucleotides align to TRBD2. J gave up 5 bases and V 3 bases, and 10 bases lay outside the gene matches. The CDR3 runs 15 residues. Germline CDR1 and CDR2: SGHRS and YFSETQ. CDR3 sequence (DNA): TGCGCCAGCAGCTATGGGGAGGGGCGTCAGGAGACCCAGTACTTC. Its protein product is CASSYGEGRQETQYF.

The chain joins TRBV5-6 to TRBJ2-1, with D possibly matching TRBD2 (6 bases). The length of the CDR3 is 14 residues. Trimming stripped 1 base from V and 8 bases from J, with 13 bases between. Germline V gene lookup returns CDR1 SGHDT and CDR2 YYEEEE. The CDR3 protein is CASSLPGRGYEQFF. CDR3 nucleotides: TGTGCCAGCAGCTTGCCCGGGAGAGGATATGAGCAGTTCTTC.

The V call is TRBV28, the J call TRBJ2-7; D tentatively fits TRBD1 or TRBD2 (5 bases each). This CDR3 contains 13 residues. Trimming took 2 bases from V and 7 from J, leaving 12 bases between them. The germline CDR1 and CDR2 sequences are MDHEN and SYDVKM. The CDR3 loop reads CASSLAGTGEQYF. CDR3 bases: TGTGCCAGCAGTTTAGCCGGGACGGGGGAGCAGTACTTC.

This clone came up once. The V gene is TRBV2, the J gene TRBJ2-3; 8 nucleotides agree with TRBD1. V trimming: 6 bases; J trimming: 4 bases; junction bases outside the gene matches: 9. This CDR3 has 15 amino acids. CDR1 is SNHLY and CDR2 is FYNNEI in the germline V gene. The CDR3 reads CASSQPGQGADTQYF. In DNA form, the CDR3 reads TGTGCCAGCAGCCAACCCGGACAGGGTGCAGATACGCAGTATTTT.

This rearrangement joins TRBV18 to TRBJ2-5, with unresolved D. Germline V CDR1 and CDR2: KGHSH, LQKENI. CDR3 length: 12 amino acids. V dropped 4 bases and J dropped 3 bases, with 6 bases sitting between them. The CDR3 spells CASSQGEETQYF. The CDR3 DNA is TGTGCCAGCTCACAAGGCGAAGAGACCCAGTACTTC.

V is TRBV9 and J is TRBJ2-7; tentative D call: TRBD1 (6 bases). The length of the CDR3 is 15 residues. Deletions cut 3 bases from V and 0 bases from J, with 13 bases between. In germline, CDR1 is SGDLS, CDR2 YYNGEE. The CDR3 loop is CASSADPGHSYEQYF. CDR3 in DNA: TGTGCCAGCAGCGCCGACCCGGGACACTCCTACGAGCAGTACTTC.

The V call is TRBV2, the J call TRBJ1-1; maybe TRBD1 (5 bases). Germline CDR1 reads SNHLY; CDR2 reads FYNNEI. The CDR3 is made up of 11 amino acids. The V end was cut by 11 bases, the J end by 4 bases, with 11 bases between. In nucleotides, the CDR3 is TGTGCCGATTATGGGGGCACTGAAGCTTTCTTT. Protein product: CADYGGTEAFF.

DNA for the CDR3: TGTGCCAGCAGTAAGGATTCACCCCTCCACTTT. Protein product: CASSKDSPLHF. The chain is built from TRBV2 and TRBJ1-6; unclear D gene. V was clipped by 5 bases and J by 8 bases, with 4 bases between them. Germline values: CDR1 SNHLY, CDR2 FYNNEI. The CDR3 has 11 amino acids. The full variable domain, in which reference TRBV2 and TRBJ1-6 provide the parts outside the CDR3, is EPEVTQTPSHQVTQMGQEVILRCVPISNHLYFYWYRQILGQKVEFLVSFYNNEISEKSEIFDDQFSVERPDGSNFTLKIRSTKLEDSAMYFCASSKDSPLHFGNGTRLTVT.

The chain is built from TRBV5-1 and TRBJ2-5; 7 bases agree with TRBD1. TRBJ2-7 explains the end of the DNA better; the J call may be wrong. Germline V gene sequence: CDR1 SGHRS, CDR2 YFSETQ. CDR3 size: 14 residues. The CDR3, as DNA: TGCGCCAGCCGGGGACAGATCAGCTCCTACGAGCAGTACTTC. Residues: CASRGQISSYEQYF.

This sequence joins TRBV29-1 and TRBJ2-7, with 15 bases fitting TRBD2. Germline V lookup: CDR1 SQVTM, CDR2 ANQGSEA. This CDR3 contains 15 residues. V trimming: 5 bases; J trimming: 6 bases; junction bases outside the gene matches: 8. Written as DNA, the CDR3 is TGCAGCGTTTTCGGACTAGCGGGAGGGTACGGCGAGCAGTACTTC. Translation: CSVFGLAGGYGEQYF.

The V gene is TRBV7-9, the J gene TRBJ2-5; 10 bases line up with TRBD2. Germline V lookup: CDR1 SEHNR, CDR2 FQNEAQ (reference sequence). V lost 1 base, J lost 5 bases, and 4 bases stayed unmatched. CDR3 length: 15 amino acids. The chain's CDR3 is CASSLDLAGEETQYF. The CDR3 bases are TGTGCCAGCAGCTTAGACCTAGCGGGAGAGGAGACCCAGTACTTC.